One and the same sample provided the 32 T cell receptor beta chains below, sequenced in a study of CD8 T cells in ankylosing spondylitis. Study-level points and caveats: Blood of patients with ankylosing spondylitis appeared to be characterized by a TCR beta motif of eight highly homologous variants.

TCRdb independently ran MiXCR on the 5' RACE reads; one entry per CDR3 protein. The table lists more than 400,000 distinct CDR3 sequences, approximately 5.3% of them singletons. Antigens of these TCRs are unknown. The sequencing input was blood, either unsorted or a sorted T cell fraction (not recorded which). The receptors originated from a male donor with ankylosing spondylitis.

At least ten counts were recorded for this clonotype. The chain couples TRBV20-1 to TRBJ2-5; 7 nucleotides align to TRBD1. The CDR3 sequence is 12 residues long. CDR1 and CDR2 (germline): DFQATT, SNEGSKA (reference sequence). After removal of 4 bases from V and 6 bases from J, the junction contained 5 bases not matched to a gene. The DNA for the CDR3 is TGCAGTGCTATGACAGGGAGCAAGACCCAGTACTTC. This sequence encodes CSAMTGSKTQYF.

This clonotype was recorded many times. The genes are TRBV12-3 or TRBV12-4 and TRBJ1-2; possible D gene TRBD1, 5 bases. The V and J ends lost 3 bases and 10 bases respectively, with 18 bases between them. The CDR3 length is 14 residues. CDR3 DNA sequence: TGTGCCAGCAGTTTTAGTGGGGGGGATCTCGACTACACCTTC. The encoded protein is CASSFSGGDLDYTF.

This clonotype was detected many times. The junction and the germline gene differ at one end; a read error may be behind it. The chain uses TRBV20-1 and TRBJ1-1; D call uncertain. CDR1 is DFQATT, CDR2 SNEGSKA, per germline (reference sequence). The CDR3 is made up of 12 amino acids. The CDR3 bases are TGCAGTGTTAGAGGGCATTGGACTGAAGCTTTCTTT. As protein: CSVRGHWTEAFF.

In its sample, this clonotype was seen many times. This rearrangement joins TRBV27 to TRBJ2-7; TRBD1 matches at 8 bases. Germline V gene sequence: CDR1 MNHEY, CDR2 SMNVEV (reference sequence). The length of the CDR3 is 15 residues. J was trimmed by 1 base and V by 5 bases; bases with no gene match: 7. This chain's CDR3 is CASSPDRAVSYEQYF. CDR3 nucleotide sequence: TGTGCCAGCAGTCCGGACAGGGCCGTGTCCTACGAGCAGTACTTC.

As concerns this clonotype: This sequence may be a read error, since a much larger clone differs from it by one base. This chain uses TRBV2 with TRBJ2-1; the match to TRBD2 covers 13 bases. Germline assignment: CDR1 SNHLY and CDR2 FYNNEI. The CDR3 totals 19 residues. Here the CDR3 reads CACSSTTSGRSYSYNEQFF. The CDR3 DNA reads TGTGCCTGCAGTTCGACGACTAGCGGGAGGTCTTACTCCTACAATGAGCAGTTCTTC. The full variable domain, its missing parts supplied by reference TRBV2 and TRBJ2-1, is EPEVTQTPSHQVTQMGQEVILRCVPISNHLYFYWYRQILGQKVEFLVSFYNNEISEKSEIFDDQFSVERPDGSNFTLKIRSTKLEDSAMYFCACSSTTSGRSYSYNEQFFGPGTRLTVL.

This clonotype was seen repeatedly, ten times or more. This chain uses TRBV7-9 with TRBJ1-2, with D hard to call. V gave up 5 bases and J gave up 4 bases, with 11 bases separating them. Germline values: CDR1 SEHNR, CDR2 FQNEAQ (reference sequence). This CDR3 is built from 13 residues. CDR3 nucleotide sequence: TGTGCCAGCAGCCCCGGGCCTAGCTATGGCTACACCTTC. It specifies CASSPGPSYGYTF.

Ten or more counts support this clonotype. The V call is TRBV4-3, the J call TRBJ2-5; D assignment may be TRBD1 or TRBD2 (5 bases each). This CDR3 has 15 residues. Germline assignment: CDR1 LGHNA and CDR2 YSLEER. Deletions cut 3 bases from V and 1 base from J, with 12 bases between. CDR3 loop: CASSHTQGPQETQYF. CDR3 nucleotides: TGCGCCAGCAGCCACACCCAGGGACCCCAAGAGACCCAGTACTTC.

The sample holds many counts of this clonotype. J is TRBJ1-5 and V is TRBV2; D call uncertain. Germline V gene lookup returns CDR1 SNHLY and CDR2 FYNNEI. The CDR3 runs to 14 residues. Trimming stripped 7 bases from V and 2 bases from J, with 12 bases between. This CDR3 is CASNFFAGNQPQHF. The CDR3 nucleotides are TGTGCCAGCAATTTCTTTGCGGGCAATCAGCCCCAGCATTTT.

This clonotype occurred many times. This chain joins TRBV5-1 and TRBJ2-7; TRBD1 matches 9 bases. Unmatched junction bases numbered 6, after V lost 5 bases and J lost 3 bases. The length of the CDR3 is 14 residues. The germline CDR1 and CDR2 sequences are SGHRS and YFSETQ. The CDR3 bases are TGCGCCAGCAGTCCGGACAGGGGTATCTACGAGCAGTACTTC. Encoded protein: CASSPDRGIYEQYF.

This clonotype was picked up a small number of times. V gene TRBV10-3 combines with J gene TRBJ1-1; no clear D gene. V was clipped by 0 bases and J by 7 bases, with 6 bases between them. The germline V gene encodes CDR1 ENHRY and CDR2 SYGVKD. CDR3 length equals 12 residues. CDR3 amino acids: CAISESLGEAFF. The CDR3 coding sequence is TGTGCCATCAGTGAGTCATTGGGTGAAGCTTTCTTT.

In its sample, this clonotype was seen a few times. The chain recombines TRBV20-1 with TRBJ2-3, with 13 bases that match TRBD2. Germline V gives CDR1 DFQATT, CDR2 SNEGSKA (reference sequence). CDR3 length: 15 amino acids. V was pared by 5 bases and J by 11 bases, with 13 bases of the junction left unmatched. CDR3: CSAHLGLAGRRVQYF. CDR3 DNA: TGCAGTGCTCATTTGGGACTAGCGGGGCGGAGGGTGCAGTATTTT.

This clonotype has ten or more counts. The chain joins TRBV20-1 to TRBJ2-7, with 9 bases that match TRBD1. With 1 base clipped from V and 2 bases from J, the junction kept 6 bases outside the gene matches. From germline, CDR1 is DFQATT and CDR2 SNEGSKA (reference sequence). This CDR3 contains 15 residues. The CDR3 DNA is TGCAGTGCTAGAGGTTCCGGGACAGGGACCTACGAGCAGTACTTC. It specifies CSARGSGTGTYEQYF.

The table lists this clonotype with many counts. CDR3 nucleotides: TGCGCCAGCAGAAAGGATAGCACCAGCTCCTACGAGCAGTACTTC. Residues: CASRKDSTSSYEQYF. V gene TRBV5-1 combines with J gene TRBJ2-7; no clear D gene. V lost 5 bases to trimming and J lost 0 bases, with 15 bases between them. CDR3 length: 15 amino acids. The V gene's germline CDR1 is SGHRS and CDR2 YFSETQ.

The sample holds many counts of this clonotype. The rearrangement joins TRBV14 to TRBJ2-5; D is unclear. CDR1 and CDR2 from the germline V gene are SGHDN and FVKESK. CDR3 length: 12 residues. Trimming took 2 bases from V and 7 from J, leaving 8 bases between them. The CDR3 region is CASSQLGWTQYF. The CDR3 nucleotides read TGTGCCAGCAGCCAATTGGGGTGGACCCAGTACTTC.

In its sample, this clonotype was seen many times. This chain joins TRBV27 and TRBJ1-4, with a possible D match to TRBD1 (5 bases). The V end lost 5 bases, the J end lost 0 bases, and 10 bases lay between the germline ends. CDR1 is MNHEY and CDR2 is SMNVEV in the germline V gene (reference sequence). CDR3 size: 15 residues. The CDR3 coding sequence is TGTGCCAGCAGTCCTTTGACAGCAACTAATGAAAAACTGTTTTTT. Residues: CASSPLTATNEKLFF.

This clonotype came up many times. The chain has TRBV6-6 and TRBJ1-6; maybe TRBD1 (5 bases). CDR3 length: 16 amino acids. CDR1 and CDR2 (germline): MNHNY, SVGAGI (reference sequence). Trimming took 2 bases from V and 6 from J, leaving 14 bases between them. As DNA, the CDR3 is TGTGCCAGCAGTTACCGTCTGACAGCTCCTAATTCACCCCTCCACTTT. Amino acids: CASSYRLTAPNSPLHF.

The J gene is TRBJ2-7, the V gene TRBV7-2; possible D gene TRBD2, 6 bases. The CDR3 spans 16 residues. The V gene's germline CDR1 is SGHTA and CDR2 FQGNSA. The V end was cut by 1 base, the J end by 2 bases, with 15 bases between. The CDR3 spells CASSLEATGTPYEQYF. As DNA, the CDR3 is TGTGCCAGCAGCTTAGAGGCTACCGGGACTCCCTACGAGCAGTACTTC. The full variable domain, its missing parts supplied by reference TRBV7-2 and TRBJ2-7, is GAGVSQSPSNKVTEKGKDVELRCDPISGHTALYWYRQSLGQGLEFLIYFQGNSAPDKSGLPSDRFSAERTGGSVSTLTIQRTQQEDSAVYLCASSLEATGTPYEQYFGPGTRLTVT.

At least ten counts were recorded for this clonotype. This chain links TRBV12-3 or TRBV12-4 with TRBJ2-4, with 7 positions matching TRBD1. CDR3 size: 13 residues. V dropped 6 bases and J dropped 5; count of bases not matched to a gene: 4. In DNA form, the CDR3 reads TGTGCCAGCAGACTTACAGGGGAAAACATTCAGTACTTC. This codes for CASRLTGENIQYF.

There are many counts of this clonotype. The chain employs TRBV18 and TRBJ2-4; D might be TRBD1 (6 bases). V lost 4 bases and J 8 bases, leaving 9 bases between the germline ends. The germline CDR1 and CDR2 sequences are KGHSH and LQKENI. CDR3 length equals 12 residues. The CDR3 DNA follows: TGTGCCAGCTCACTCGCAGGGGACATTCAGTACTTC. Encoded protein: CASSLAGDIQYF.

At least ten counts were recorded for this clonotype. The junction and the germline gene differ at one end; a read error may be behind it. The rearrangement joins TRBV20-1 to TRBJ2-2, with 9 bases lining up with TRBD1. Germline CDR1 reads DFQATT; CDR2 reads SNEGSKA (reference sequence). The CDR3 runs to 11 residues. CDR3 loop: CSADRGGGLFF. As DNA, the CDR3 is TGCAGTGCGGACAGGGGTGGGGGGCTGTTTTTT.

This clonotype was seen many times. This chain links TRBV4-2 with TRBJ2-3; unclear D gene. There are 14 residues in the CDR3. Trimming removed 1 base from V and 2 bases from J, with 7 bases in between. CDR1 LGHNA and CDR2 YNFKEQ come from the germline V gene. For the CDR3, the DNA is TGTGCCAGCAGCCAAGTGTCCGCCACAGATACGCAGTATTTT. Its protein is CASSQVSATDTQYF.

The chain employs TRBV9 and TRBJ1-5, with 8 bases matching TRBD1. V gave up 4 bases and J gave up 9 bases; unmatched junction bases: 6. CDR1 is SGDLS, CDR2 YYNGEE, per germline. The CDR3 sequence is 13 residues long. This CDR3 is CASSTGQGGPQHF. The CDR3 DNA sequence: TGTGCCAGCAGCACCGGACAGGGCGGGCCCCAGCATTTT.

This clonotype occurred many times. The chain couples TRBV7-2 to TRBJ2-3, with 8 bases that match TRBD2. Germline CDR1 is SGHTA and CDR2 is FQGNSA. J was trimmed by 2 bases and V by 3 bases; bases with no gene match: 10. The CDR3 is 17 residues long. CDR3 bases: TGTGCCAGCAGCTTCGCCAGACTAGCGAGGGCCACAGATACGCAGTATTTT. Amino acid sequence: CASSFARLARATDTQYF. Full variable domain (remainder filled in from reference TRBV7-2 and TRBJ2-3): GAGVSQSPSNKVTEKGKDVELRCDPISGHTALYWYRQSLGQGLEFLIYFQGNSAPDKSGLPSDRFSAERTGGSVSTLTIQRTQQEDSAVYLCASSFARLARATDTQYFGPGTRLTVL.

This clonotype was seen many times. This chain links TRBV29-1 with TRBJ1-2; no firm D call. Germline assignment: CDR1 SQVTM and CDR2 ANQGSEA. The CDR3 has 13 residues. Trimming shortened V by 1 base and J by 5 bases, and 11 bases separated the two germline ends. CDR3 nucleotide sequence: TGCAGCGTTGAAGGCGGCCGGGAGTATGGCTACACCTTC. Translating it yields CSVEGGREYGYTF.

This clonotype has at least ten counts. This sequence joins TRBV7-8 and TRBJ2-3; 7 bases agree with TRBD1. The trim removed 3 bases at V and 4 bases at J, leaving 7 bases unmatched. Germline V gives CDR1 SGHVS, CDR2 FQNEAQ. The CDR3 totals 15 residues. The CDR3 DNA sequence: TGTGCCAGCAGCTTTCGGACAGGAATTGCAGATACGCAGTATTTT. Protein product: CASSFRTGIADTQYF.

This clonotype was counted between two and nine times. The V call is TRBV4-1, the J call TRBJ2-7, with 10 nucleotides matching TRBD2. Unmatched junction bases numbered 6, after V lost 0 bases and J lost 4 bases. The CDR3 contains 16 residues. From germline, CDR1 is MGHRA and CDR2 YSYEKL. The DNA for the CDR3 is TGCGCCAGCAGCCAAGAGCGGGCTAGCGGGAGTTACGAGCAGTACTTC. Encoded protein: CASSQERASGSYEQYF.

This clonotype was seen repeatedly, ten times or more. The V and J genes are TRBV6-5 and TRBJ2-1, with D possibly being TRBD1 (6 bases). The germline gives CDR1 MNHEY, CDR2 SVGAGI. Trimming stripped 3 bases from V and 4 bases from J, with 10 bases between. The length of the CDR3 is 14 residues. This CDR3 reads CASSYWDNYNEQFF. The CDR3 bases are TGTGCCAGCAGTTATTGGGACAATTACAATGAGCAGTTCTTC.

In its sample, this clonotype was seen a few times. The chain combines TRBV2 with TRBJ2-7, with D possibly TRBD2 on 5 matching bases. The V end lost 6 bases, the J end lost 0 bases, and 15 bases lay between the germline ends. The CDR3 length is 15 residues. In germline, CDR1 is SNHLY, CDR2 FYNNEI. This CDR3 reads CASRSESGSSYEQYF. The CDR3 DNA sequence: TGTGCCAGCAGGTCGGAGAGCGGTAGCTCCTACGAGCAGTACTTC.

V usage is TRBV25-1 and J usage is TRBJ2-1; no definite D call. CDR3 size: 16 residues. CDR1 and CDR2 from the germline V gene are MGHDK and SYGVNS. V lost 1 base, J lost 8 bases, and 18 bases lay in between. The CDR3 coding sequence is TGTGCCAGCAGTGAATCACCGACAACTATGGTCCATGAGCAGTTCTTC. Encoded protein: CASSESPTTMVHEQFF.

This clonotype has at least ten counts. This chain joins TRBV27 and TRBJ2-2; 8 bases are shared with TRBD1. The CDR3 has 15 amino acids. The germline V gene encodes CDR1 MNHEY and CDR2 SMNVEV (reference sequence). The junction had 6 bases not matched to a gene; V was cut back by 9 bases and J by 0 bases. This CDR3 is CARSPGQANTGELFF. CDR3 DNA sequence: TGTGCCAGATCTCCGGGACAGGCGAACACCGGGGAGCTGTTTTTT.

This clonotype was seen repeatedly, ten times or more. CDR3 nucleotides: TGCGCCAGCAGCTTGGTATCCCGGGTCGGCGCCTACGAGCAGTACTTC. Residues: CASSLVSRVGAYEQYF. The rearrangement uses TRBV5-1 and TRBJ2-7; no reliable D call. Per germline, CDR1 SGHRS and CDR2 YFSETQ. The V end was cut by 0 bases, the J end by 2 bases, with 15 bases between. This CDR3 has 16 amino acids.

This clonotype came up many times. The chain links TRBV4-3 to TRBJ2-2; TRBD1 is a possible D gene (6 bases). CDR3 size: 17 residues. The ends were cut back, 0 bases at V and 2 bases at J, with 13 bases in the middle. CDR1 and CDR2 from the germline V gene are LGHNA and YSLEER. This CDR3 reads CASSQEVDRINTGELFF. CDR3 nucleotides: TGCGCCAGCAGCCAAGAGGTAGACAGGATTAACACCGGGGAGCTGTTTTTT.